One T cell receptor (beta chain) is described in this entry. Its antigen has not been determined. The sample holds no much larger clone one base away, and base qualities are not on file. The cohort was made up of 666 healthy bone marrow donors. At the time of sampling, every cohort member was nominally healthy, though immune exposures that went unrecorded were likely present. The donor was CMV seronegative and belonged to the group of around 350 seronegative cohort members. A peripheral blood sample was provided by each donor, and peripheral blood mononuclear cells were used for TCR beta sequencing. The Qiagen DNeasy Blood Extraction Kit was used to extract genomic DNA from the blood cell samples. Receptors were amplified or captured by the immunoSEQ multiplex PCR assay. For the multiplex PCR, a mixture combining 60 forward primers for TCR Vbeta segments and 13 reverse primers for TCR Jbeta segments was used. The CDR3 region of rearranged TCR beta genes was amplified from genomic DNA by a multiplex PCR assay. On the Illumina HiSeq System, the amplified TCR beta libraries were sequenced as 87-base-pair reads. The published analysis was carried out like this. A later analysis counted tens of millions of unique TCR beta chains across the 666 repertoires, and about 10 million of these chains were shared by at least two donors. To remove PCR and sequencing errors, raw reads were error-corrected and collapsed into unique sequences using a nearest-neighbor algorithm that merged closely related sequences. CDR3 sequences were aligned to IMGT reference sequences to assign V, D and J gene segments. For a sequence to be retained, a match of at least six nucleotides to both a V gene segment and a J gene segment was required. Rearrangements were called productive when the CDR3 lacked stop codons and stayed in frame with V and J; all others were non-productive. Following IMGT convention, CDR3 was defined as the stretch from the second conserved V-encoded cysteine to the conserved J-encoded phenylalanine. In an earlier analysis of around 640 of the donors, sequences lacking an unambiguous match to a single V gene segment were excluded. In an earlier analysis of almost 600 of the donors, a V segment was called functional when productive rearrangements were above 56.7%, and segregating when the standard deviation between donors exceeded 5%. A statistical classification framework was built to diagnose cytomegalovirus status from the catalog of TCR beta chain sequences. V and J gene assignment, in a later analysis, came from comparing TCR nucleotide sequences with IMGT/GENE-DB human TR gene sequences. Using the TCRdist pipeline, a later analysis assigned CDR3 sequences along with most-parsimonious VDJ recombination scenarios. A later analysis defined each TCR beta chain by its CDR3 amino acid sequence plus V-gene family, and excluded reads lacking a unique V-gene family. To address suspected cross-contamination and a sequencing artifact, a later analysis removed under 600 highly shared, low-generation-probability nucleotide sequences. For each public chain, a later analysis derived a clonal expansion index from normalized ranks of inferred template counts within each repertoire. Generation probabilities in a later analysis came from a VDJ recombination model fitted to out-of-frame rearrangements, and those results were checked against IGoR. In a later analysis, TCR-TCR, TCR-HLA and TCR-CMV co-occurrence was scored with hypergeometric tests, and a repertoire-size bias correction was applied to TCR pairs. False discovery rates were estimated in a later analysis by permuting HLA or CMV assignments 20 times. A later analysis grouped co-occurring TCRs with DBSCAN, adding TCRdist sequence similarity when clustering within HLA-allele-positive subsets. Co-occurrence clustering excluded repertoires with fewer than 30,000 or more than 120,000 public chains, plus five with anomalous nucleotide sharing. TCRdb mirrors the immuneACCESS table, restricted to in-frame sequences. Some clones are absent from its copies; in checked studies, under half trace to an unresolved V gene, and the reason for the others is unknown. That table supplies the V and J calls and clone size; D and trimming were determined from the DNA. Here the sample has approximately 170,000 clones; 65% to 85% occur a single time. The biggest ten clones account for 2.4% of the sample.

This entry comes from a study of cytomegalovirus exposure and HLA in healthy donors (dated 2017 in TCRdb). Background on the whole study: According to an earlier analysis of a few hundred of the donors, about 179 million T cells yielded 90 million to 130 million unique TCR beta sequences and more than 250 Gb of sequence data. An early release covering roughly 580 HLA-typed donors comprised about 300 gigabases of sequencing data and 85 million or so unique TCR sequences. Among the roughly 390 genotyped donors, around 79% belonged to the genetic ancestry cluster associated with self-reported Caucasian donors. The aim of the study was to test whether cataloging public T cell receptors could identify signatures of past pathogen exposure. The study used immunosequencing to profile the T cell repertoires of about 670 subjects and linked those repertoires to cytomegalovirus serostatus. Along with the approximately 670-subject first cohort, a separate validation cohort of over a hundred different subjects was used. The study combined high-throughput TCR immunosequencing, statistical association of individual TCRs with disease status, and machine learning to predict cytomegalovirus infection status. A later analysis re-analyzed previously published TCR beta repertoires from approximately 670 donors and added high-resolution HLA genotyping to study TCR occurrence patterns. In the later analysis, no new phenotypic data were used to find candidate immune exposures; instead, reliance was placed on TCR beta sequences and their occurrence across donors. An earlier analysis of approximately 500 of the donors applied high-throughput TCR beta sequencing to assess whether each TCR beta V gene segment acted as functional or pseudogenic. Alongside the repertoire data, information on donor age, sex, ethnicity and CMV serostatus was compiled. A later genetic analysis used genome-wide SNP genotypes for about three fifths of the 666 donors, treating that subset as a discovery cohort. Every repertoire in the discovery cohort had been generated on one and the same sequencing platform. HLA typing covered class I and class II loci at four-digit resolution. Typing coverage differed by locus: A, B, C, DRB1 and DQB1 were typed in roughly 629-630 donors, DQA1 in about 560, DPA1 in some 610, and DPB1 in about 450. A few DR-DQ haplotypes were treated as single units for association and clustering because of strong linkage in the cohort. On average, around 230,000 unique TCR beta nucleotide sequences were sequenced per donor among about 400 genotyped donors of the cohort, with around 19% of those sequences being non-productive. Overall results and qualifications from the work: Correlated functional status among segregating V segments might reflect linkage disequilibrium, but an unknown experimental factor could not be ruled out. HLA typing was unavailable for some donors at each locus, so association tests used only the typed subset. A later analysis found that TCR association rates varied across HLA loci, with DRB1 alleles showing the most associated TCRs and HLA-C alleles the fewest. In an earlier analysis of roughly 500 of the donors, most TCR beta V segments appeared in productive rearrangements about 87% or about 30% of the time, broadly matching IMGT annotations. A further reported finding was that TCR beta sequences accurately predicted the HLA-A and HLA-B alleles for most subjects in the first cohort. For the cohort, immune exposure information was limited to CMV serostatus. Specific HLA alleles were associated with roughly 16,000 TCR beta sequences at a false discovery rate of 0.05 in a later analysis. The earlier analysis of 450 to 700 of the donors excluded some 16 rarely observed V segments, including chromosome 9 orphons, because counts were too low. In vitro tests confirmed that three of the cytomegalovirus-associated TCR beta chains recognize cytomegalovirus antigens. Some IMGT-functional V segments, including TRBV6-2 and TRBV6-3, could not be told apart with the 87-base-pair reads, so those segments were excluded. In the study, approximately 150 TCR beta chains were listed as associated with cytomegalovirus. According to a later analysis, most CMV-associated TCR beta chains appeared to be HLA-restricted, and the HLA associations seemed to be driven largely by CMV exposure. In a later analysis, HLA-associated TCR beta chains were found to be more clonally expanded and to have lower generation probabilities than equally common non-associated chains. Strong co-occurrence of HLA alleles, especially DR and DQ, made assigning TCR associations to individual alleles difficult. The cohort was sequenced for TCR beta chains only, and without alpha or paired-chain data the features that could be detected were limited. Sequencing depth was assumed to be roughly uniform across donors in the presence/absence analyses, though that assumption may not hold. Most TCR sequences were observed very rarely across donors, whereas some public TCRs were present in many individuals. According to the authors, the approach could potentially be generalized to other disease states and immunological phenotypes. A cluster of highly shared sequence variants was judged likely to be a technical artifact of the sequencing pipeline. In a later analysis, several top co-occurrence clusters were reported to appear linked to parvovirus B19, influenza, CMV and Epstein-Barr virus. According to a later genetic analysis, donors in an Asian-associated ancestry cluster had fewer N-insertions in productive TCRs than the roughly 700-donor mean. In both the original and validation cohorts, the classifier was reported to diagnose cytomegalovirus status with high specificity and sensitivity. V-gene and J-gene trimming of TCR beta chains was associated with a missense DCLRE1C variant in a later genetic analysis, and the association was replicated in an independent cohort.

The CDR3 covers 11 residues, taking in both the cysteine and the phenylalanine. The CDR3 DNA has 33 bases and is translated from base 1. Trimming costs V 11 bases and J 3 bases, and their ends lie 7 bases apart. CDR1 and CDR2 are read off the germline V gene (reference sequence) as LNHDA and SQIVND. The sequence joins TRBV19 to TRBJ2-2; matching of 5 bases hints at TRBD2 as the D gene. Input material: PBMCs. The receptor was isolated from a male donor in good health and CMV-seronegative. The DNA sequence reads TGTGCCCAGCGGTACACCGGGGAGCTGTTTTTT. It translates as CAQRYTGELFF.